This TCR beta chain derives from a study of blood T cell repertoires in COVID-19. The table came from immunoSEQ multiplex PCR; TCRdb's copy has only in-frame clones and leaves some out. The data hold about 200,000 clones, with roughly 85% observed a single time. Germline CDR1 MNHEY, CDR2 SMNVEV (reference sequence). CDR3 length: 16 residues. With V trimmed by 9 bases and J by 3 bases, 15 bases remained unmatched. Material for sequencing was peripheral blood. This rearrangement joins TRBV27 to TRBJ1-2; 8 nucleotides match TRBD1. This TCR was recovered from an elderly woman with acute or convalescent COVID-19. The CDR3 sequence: CASSPSTGEEDYGYTF. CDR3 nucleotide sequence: TGTGCCAGTTCACCGTCGACAGGGGAAGAGGACTATGGCTACACCTTC.